This T cell receptor beta chain emerged from a study of cytomegalovirus exposure and HLA in healthy donors (dated by TCRdb to 2016 to 2017). With respect to the entire study: An earlier analysis of several hundred of the donors reported around 280 Gb of sequence data and 117 million unique TCR beta sequences obtained from approximately 180 million T cells. Both class I and class II loci were covered by HLA typing, at four-digit resolution. On average, 235,054 unique TCR beta nucleotide sequences were sequenced per donor among a few hundred genotyped donors of the cohort, with around 19% of those sequences being non-productive. Rather than drawing on any new phenotypic data, the later analysis identified candidate immune exposures from TCR beta sequences and the way those sequences occurred across donors. The study profiled the T cell repertoires of approximately 700 subjects by immunosequencing and related them to cytomegalovirus serostatus. An early release covering roughly 640 HLA-typed donors comprised roughly 300 gigabases of sequencing data and tens of millions of unique TCR sequences. To predict cytomegalovirus infection status, the study combined high-throughput TCR immunosequencing, statistical association of individual TCRs with disease status, and machine learning. In addition to the first cohort of around 670 subjects, a separate validation cohort of about 120 different subjects was used. Among the roughly 390 genotyped donors, around 81% belonged to the genetic ancestry cluster associated with self-reported Caucasian donors. Every repertoire in the discovery cohort had been generated on one and the same sequencing platform. Because of strong linkage in the cohort, a handful of DR-DQ haplotypes were treated as single units for association and clustering. Donor age, sex, ethnicity and CMV serostatus were compiled together with the repertoire data. In a later analysis, previously published TCR beta repertoires from 670 or so donors were re-analyzed and high-resolution HLA genotyping was added so that TCR occurrence patterns could be studied. An earlier analysis of around 580 of the donors used high-throughput TCR beta sequencing to judge whether each TCR beta V gene segment behaved as functional or pseudogenic. The study was designed to test whether signatures of past pathogen exposure could be identified by cataloging public T cell receptors. The number of typed donors differed by locus: about 620-640 for A, B, C, DRB1 and DQB1; 522 for DQA1; some 590 for DPA1; and roughly 490 for DPB1. Genome-wide SNP genotypes for about 65% of the roughly 670 donors were used in a later genetic analysis, which treated that subset as a discovery cohort. Overall results and qualifications from the work: According to a later genetic analysis, donors in an Asian-associated ancestry cluster had fewer N-insertions in productive TCRs than the approximately 650-donor mean. An earlier analysis of 587 of the donors showed that most TCR beta V segments appeared in productive rearrangements either about 87% or about 30% of the time, which broadly matched IMGT annotations. The only immune exposure information available for the cohort was CMV serostatus. A further reported finding was that TCR beta sequences accurately predicted the HLA-A and HLA-B alleles for most subjects in the first cohort. Because counts were too low, about 15 rarely observed V segments, including chromosome 9 orphons, were left out of the earlier analysis of a few hundred of the donors. While some public TCRs were present in many individuals, most TCR sequences turned up only very rarely across donors. HLA typing was unavailable for some donors at each locus, so association tests used only the typed subset. Sequencing depth was assumed to be roughly uniform across donors in the presence/absence analyses, though that assumption may not hold. A cluster of highly shared sequence variants was judged likely to represent a technical artifact of the sequencing pipeline. The authors suggested that the approach could potentially be generalized to other disease states and immunological phenotypes. Some IMGT-functional V segments, including TRBV6-2 and TRBV6-3, could not be told apart with the 87-base-pair reads, so those segments were excluded. In a later analysis, TCR association rates were found to vary across HLA loci, with the most associated TCRs seen for DRB1 alleles and the fewest for HLA-C alleles. V-gene and J-gene trimming of TCR beta chains was associated with a missense DCLRE1C variant in a later genetic analysis, and the association was replicated in an independent cohort. The classifier was reported to diagnose cytomegalovirus status with high specificity and sensitivity in both the original and validation cohorts. In vitro tests confirmed that three of the cytomegalovirus-associated TCR beta chains recognize cytomegalovirus antigens. Assigning TCR associations to individual alleles was difficult when HLA alleles, especially DR and DQ, strongly co-occurred. Compared with equally common non-associated chains, HLA-associated TCR beta chains in a later analysis were more clonally expanded and had lower generation probabilities. In a later analysis, over 15,000 TCR beta sequences were associated with specific HLA alleles at a false discovery rate of 0.05. The cohort was sequenced for TCR beta chains only, and without alpha or paired-chain data the features that could be detected were limited. Linkage disequilibrium might explain the correlated functional status among segregating V segments, but an unknown experimental factor could not be excluded. The study gave a list of 150 to 200 TCR beta chains associated with cytomegalovirus. A later analysis reported that several top co-occurrence clusters appeared linked to parvovirus B19, influenza, CMV and Epstein-Barr virus. In a later analysis, most CMV-associated TCR beta chains were found to appear HLA-restricted, with HLA associations seemingly driven largely by CMV exposure.

Of note for this clone: Its cognate antigen has yet to be identified. One base away there is no much larger clone; base qualities are not given.

The CDR3 starts with the cysteine, ends with the phenylalanine, and has 14 residues. Of the read, only the CDR3 DNA is kept; its 42 bases are in frame from base 1. For CDR1 and CDR2, the germline V gene lists SNHLY and FYNNEI. V is pared back by 6 bases and J by 4 bases, with 15 bases lying between the germline termini. The cohort was made up of 666 healthy bone marrow donors. All cohort members were sampled while nominally healthy, although unrecorded immune exposures were likely present. The donor tested CMV seronegative and was one of the 352 seronegative cohort members. A peripheral blood sample was collected from each donor, and TCR beta sequencing was performed on peripheral blood mononuclear cells. Genomic DNA extraction from the blood cell samples was performed with the Qiagen DNeasy Blood Extraction Kit. Library creation used the immunoSEQ multiplex PCR assay. For the multiplex PCR, a mixture combining 60 forward primers for TCR Vbeta segments and 13 reverse primers for TCR Jbeta segments was used. A multiplex PCR assay on genomic DNA amplified the CDR3 region of rearranged TCR beta genes. Amplified TCR beta libraries were sequenced as 87-base-pair reads on the Illumina HiSeq System. In the source study's methods: Across the 640 or so repertoires, a later analysis counted some 80 million unique TCR beta chains, around 11 million of which were shared by at least two donors. Raw reads were error-corrected and collapsed into unique sequences by a nearest-neighbor algorithm in which closely related sequences were merged to remove PCR and sequencing errors. CDR3 sequences were aligned to IMGT reference sequences to assign V, D and J gene segments. For a sequence to be retained, at least a six-nucleotide match to both a V gene segment and a J gene segment was required. Rearrangements were classified as productive when the CDR3 lacked stop codons and remained in frame with V and J, and all other rearrangements were classified as non-productive. Following IMGT convention, CDR3 was defined as the stretch from the second conserved V-encoded cysteine up to the conserved J-encoded phenylalanine. Sequences without an unambiguous match to a single V gene segment were excluded from the earlier analysis of about 640 of the donors. An earlier analysis of 587 of the donors classified V segments as functional when productive rearrangements were above 56.7% and as segregating when the standard deviation between donors was above 5%. To diagnose cytomegalovirus status from the catalog of TCR beta chain sequences, a statistical classification framework was built. V and J gene assignment, in a later analysis, came from comparing TCR nucleotide sequences with IMGT/GENE-DB human TR gene sequences. A later analysis assigned CDR3 sequences and most-parsimonious VDJ recombination scenarios with the TCRdist pipeline. In a later analysis, every TCR beta chain was defined by the combination of its CDR3 amino acid sequence and its V-gene family, and reads without a unique V-gene family were dropped. A later analysis removed roughly 590 highly shared, low-generation-probability nucleotide sequences to deal with suspected cross-contamination and a sequencing artifact. In a later analysis, a clonal expansion index was calculated for each public chain from normalized within-repertoire ranks of inferred template counts. Generation probabilities in a later analysis came from a VDJ recombination model fitted to out-of-frame rearrangements, and those results were checked against IGoR. Hypergeometric tests were used in a later analysis to score TCR-TCR, TCR-HLA and TCR-CMV co-occurrence, with a repertoire-size bias correction applied to the TCR pairs. False discovery rates were estimated in a later analysis by permuting HLA or CMV assignments 20 times. In a later analysis, co-occurring TCRs were grouped using DBSCAN, with TCRdist sequence similarity added in when clustering inside HLA-allele-positive subsets. Co-occurrence clustering excluded repertoires with fewer than 30,000 or more than 120,000 public chains, plus five with anomalous nucleotide sharing. TCRdb mirrors the immuneACCESS table, restricted to in-frame sequences. Some clones are absent from its copies; in checked studies, under half trace to an unresolved V gene, and the reason for the others is unknown. From that table come the V and J calls and clone size; the DNA was used to work out D and trimming. Within this sample are about 180,000 clones, with around 77% of them counted one time only. The top ten constitute under 2.5% of the sample.

The sequence derives from a man aged 60 to 75 in good health and CMV-seronegative. Input material: PBMCs. Recombination linked TRBV2 to TRBJ2-5, and TRBD1 may be the D gene, going by 7 matching bases. The CDR3: CASRDGRGVETQYF. The bases read TGTGCCAGCAGGGACGGCAGGGGGGTAGAGACCCAGTACTTC.